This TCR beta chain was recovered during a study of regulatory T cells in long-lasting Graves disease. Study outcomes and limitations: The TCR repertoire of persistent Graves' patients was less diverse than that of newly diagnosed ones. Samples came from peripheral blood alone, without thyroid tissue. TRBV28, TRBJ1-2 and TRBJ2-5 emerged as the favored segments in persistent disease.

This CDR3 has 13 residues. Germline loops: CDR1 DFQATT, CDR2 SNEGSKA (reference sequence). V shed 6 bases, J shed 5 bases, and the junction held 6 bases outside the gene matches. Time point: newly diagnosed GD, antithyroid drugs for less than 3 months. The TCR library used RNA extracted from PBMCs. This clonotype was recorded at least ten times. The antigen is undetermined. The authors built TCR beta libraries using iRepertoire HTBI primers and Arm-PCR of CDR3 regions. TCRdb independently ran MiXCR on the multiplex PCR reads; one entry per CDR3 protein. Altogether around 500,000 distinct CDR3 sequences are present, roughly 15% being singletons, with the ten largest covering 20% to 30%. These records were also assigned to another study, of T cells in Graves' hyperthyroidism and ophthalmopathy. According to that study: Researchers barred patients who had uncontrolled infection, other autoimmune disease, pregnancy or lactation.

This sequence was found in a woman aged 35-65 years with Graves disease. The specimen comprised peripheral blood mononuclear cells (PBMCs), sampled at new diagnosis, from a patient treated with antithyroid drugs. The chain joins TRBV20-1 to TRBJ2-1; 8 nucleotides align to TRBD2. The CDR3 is CSARSGDHNEQFF. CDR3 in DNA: TGCAGTGCGCGTAGCGGGGACCACAATGAGCAGTTCTTC.